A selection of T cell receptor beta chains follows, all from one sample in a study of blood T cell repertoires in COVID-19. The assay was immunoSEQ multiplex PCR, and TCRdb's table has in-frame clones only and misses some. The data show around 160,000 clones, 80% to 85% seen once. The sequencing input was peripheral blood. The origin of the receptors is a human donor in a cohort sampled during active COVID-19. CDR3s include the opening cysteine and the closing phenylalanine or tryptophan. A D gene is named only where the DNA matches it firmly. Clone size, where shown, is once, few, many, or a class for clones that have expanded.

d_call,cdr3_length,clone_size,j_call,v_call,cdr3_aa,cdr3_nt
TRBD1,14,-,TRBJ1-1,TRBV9,CASSADRVNTEAFF,TGTGCCAGCAGCGCCGACAGGGTGAACACTGAAGCTTTCTTT
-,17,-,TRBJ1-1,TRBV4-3,CASSQEEGLALNTEAFF,TGCGCCAGCAGCCAAGAGGAGGGGTTGGCCTTGAACACTGAAGCTTTCTTT
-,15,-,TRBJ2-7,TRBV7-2,CASSLAGQFLYEQYF,TGTGCCAGCAGCTTGGCAGGACAGTTCCTCTACGAGCAGTACTTC
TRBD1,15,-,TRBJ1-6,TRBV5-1,CASSLEGQGSSPLHF,TGCGCCAGCAGCTTGGAGGGACAGGGTAGTTCACCCCTCCACTTT
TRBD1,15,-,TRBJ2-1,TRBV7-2,CASSLAQGGYNEQFF,TGTGCCAGCAGCTTAGCACAGGGGGGCTACAATGAGCAGTTCTTC
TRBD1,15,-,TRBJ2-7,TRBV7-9,CASISDDREGYEQYF,TGTGCCAGCATCTCAGACGACAGGGAAGGCTACGAGCAGTACTTC
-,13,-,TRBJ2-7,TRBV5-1,CASSGGTVGEQYF,TGCGCCAGCAGCGGGGGGACAGTGGGTGAGCAGTACTTC
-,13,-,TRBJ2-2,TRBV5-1,CASSDQVTGELFF,TGCGCCAGCAGCGACCAGGTTACCGGGGAGCTGTTTTTT
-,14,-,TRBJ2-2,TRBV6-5,CASRAGPHTGELFF,TGTGCCAGCAGGGCGGGTCCCCACACCGGGGAGCTGTTTTTT
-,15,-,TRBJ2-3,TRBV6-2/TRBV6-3,CASSAPGGNTDTQYF,TGTGCCAGCAGCGCCCCTGGGGGGAACACAGATACGCAGTATTTT
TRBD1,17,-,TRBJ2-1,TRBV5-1,CASSSWLQGGQVNEQFF,TGCGCCAGCAGCTCTTGGTTACAAGGGGGACAGGTCAATGAGCAGTTCTTC
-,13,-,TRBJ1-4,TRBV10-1,CGESRGRVEKLFF,TGCGGGGAATCCAGGGGTCGGGTTGAAAAACTGTTTTTT
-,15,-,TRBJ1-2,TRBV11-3,CASSVSHTGRDGYTF,TGTGCCAGCAGCGTTAGCCATACAGGGCGGGATGGCTACACCTTC
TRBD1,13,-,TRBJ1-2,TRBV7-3,CASSPTTGARYTF,TGTGCCAGCAGCCCAACGACAGGGGCGCGCTACACCTTC
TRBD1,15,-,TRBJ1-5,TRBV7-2,CASSLRTGQGQPQHF,TGTGCCAGCAGCCTCCGGACAGGGCAGGGACAGCCCCAGCATTTT
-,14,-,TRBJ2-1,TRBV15,CATSSTVEYNEQFF,TGTGCCACCAGCAGTACGGTTGAGTACAATGAGCAGTTCTTC
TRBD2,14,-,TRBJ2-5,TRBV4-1,CASSPGGGGETQYF,TGCGCCAGCAGCCCCGGGGGGGGCGGGGAGACCCAGTACTTC
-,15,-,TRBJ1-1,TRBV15,CATSRAGVGGTEAFF,TGTGCCACCAGCAGAGCCGGGGTTGGAGGCACTGAAGCTTTCTTT
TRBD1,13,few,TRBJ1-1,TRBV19,CASSADRGPGAFF,TGTGCCAGTAGTGCCGACAGGGGGCCTGGGGCTTTCTTT
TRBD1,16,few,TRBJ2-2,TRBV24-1,CATSESGTGNTGELFF,TGTGCCACCAGTGAGTCCGGGACAGGGAACACCGGGGAGCTGTTTTTT
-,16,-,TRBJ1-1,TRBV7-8,CASSITGRGPDTEAFF,TGTGCCAGCAGTATAACGGGGCGGGGGCCGGACACTGAAGCTTTCTTT
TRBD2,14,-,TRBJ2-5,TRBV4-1,CASRLLAGHETQYF,TGCGCCAGCAGACTACTAGCGGGGCACGAGACCCAGTACTTC
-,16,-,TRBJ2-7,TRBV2,CASSHGGTFSSYEQYF,TGTGCCAGCAGCCACGGAGGCACCTTTAGCTCCTACGAGCAGTACTTC
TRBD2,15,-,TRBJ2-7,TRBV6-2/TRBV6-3,CASSYRTSGGYEQYF,TGTGCCAGCAGTTACAGGACTAGCGGGGGATACGAGCAGTACTTC
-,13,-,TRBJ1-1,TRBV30,CAWSVQYSTEAFF,TGTGCCTGGAGTGTACAGTACAGCACTGAAGCTTTCTTT
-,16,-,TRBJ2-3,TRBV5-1,CASSLAGGFSTDTQYF,TGCGCCAGCAGCTTGGCTGGCGGATTTAGCACAGATACGCAGTATTTT
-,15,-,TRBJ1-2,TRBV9,CASSPQAGAGYGYTF,TGTGCCAGCAGCCCCCAGGCGGGGGCTGGGTATGGCTACACCTTC
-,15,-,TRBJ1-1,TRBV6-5,CAIHGGVVRNTEAFF,TGTGCCATCCACGGGGGGGTCGTGCGGAACACTGAAGCTTTCTTT
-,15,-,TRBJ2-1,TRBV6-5,CASSPLDRAYNEQFF,TGTGCCAGCAGTCCACTAGATCGCGCCTACAATGAGCAGTTCTTC
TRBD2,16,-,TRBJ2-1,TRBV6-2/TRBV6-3,CASSYSISGGANEQFF,TGTGCCAGCAGTTACTCGATAAGCGGGGGGGCCAATGAGCAGTTCTTC
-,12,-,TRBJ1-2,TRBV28,CASSSFRAGYTF,TGTGCCAGCAGTTCGTTCAGGGCTGGCTACACCTTC
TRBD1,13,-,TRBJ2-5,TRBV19,CASSIKGAETQYF,TGTGCCAGTAGTATAAAGGGGGCAGAGACCCAGTACTTC
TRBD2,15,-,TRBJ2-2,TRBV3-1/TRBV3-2,CASSQSRGGTGELFF,TGTGCCAGCAGCCAATCCCGGGGGGGCACCGGGGAGCTGTTTTTT
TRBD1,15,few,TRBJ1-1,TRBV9,CASSVEGTGGTEAFF,TGTGCCAGCAGCGTAGAGGGGACAGGCGGGACTGAAGCTTTCTTT
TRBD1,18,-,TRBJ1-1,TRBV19,CASSIDRDRGRWGTEAFF,TGTGCCAGTAGTATAGATCGGGACAGGGGAAGGTGGGGCACTGAAGCTTTCTTT
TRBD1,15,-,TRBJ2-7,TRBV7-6,CASSLAGTGDYEQYF,TGTGCCAGCAGCTTAGCCGGGACAGGAGACTACGAGCAGTACTTC
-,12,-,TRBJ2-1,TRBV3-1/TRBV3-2,CASSQGKRAMFF,TGTGCCAGCAGCCAAGGGAAGCGAGCGATGTTCTTC
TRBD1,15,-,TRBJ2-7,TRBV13,CASSSDRAPPYEQYF,TGTGCCAGCAGCAGCGACAGGGCCCCCCCCTACGAGCAGTACTTC
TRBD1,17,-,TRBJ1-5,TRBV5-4,CASSLNQGAGSNQPQHF,TGTGCCAGCAGCTTGAATCAGGGGGCCGGATCGAATCAGCCCCAGCATTTT
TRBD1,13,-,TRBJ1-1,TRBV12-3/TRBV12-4,CASRVTGGTEAFF,TGTGCCAGCAGGGTGACAGGGGGCACTGAAGCTTTCTTT
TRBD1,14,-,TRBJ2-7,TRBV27,CASSLGDSYYEQYF,TGTGCCAGCAGTTTAGGGGACAGTTACTACGAGCAGTACTTC
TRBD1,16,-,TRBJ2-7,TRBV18,CASSRPGQGTSYEQYF,TGTGCCAGCTCACGACCGGGACAGGGGACTTCCTACGAGCAGTACTTC
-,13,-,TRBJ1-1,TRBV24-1,CATSDFTGTEAFF,TGTGCCACCAGTGATTTCACCGGGACAGAAGCTTTCTTT
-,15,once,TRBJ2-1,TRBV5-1,CASSLEDTSYNEQFF,TGCGCCAGCAGCTTAGAGGACACTTCCTACAATGAGCAGTTCTTC
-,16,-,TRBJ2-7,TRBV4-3,CASSQEDSRGFYEQYF,TGCGCCAGCAGCCAGGAGGACAGCAGGGGTTTCTACGAGCAGTACTTC
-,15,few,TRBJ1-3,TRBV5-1,CASSAQGITGNTIYF,TGCGCCAGCAGCGCCCAGGGGATAACTGGAAACACCATATATTTT
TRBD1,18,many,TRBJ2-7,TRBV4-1,CASSQVDFIPGQGYEQYF,TGCGCCAGCAGCCAAGTTGATTTTATCCCGGGACAGGGCTACGAGCAGTACTTC
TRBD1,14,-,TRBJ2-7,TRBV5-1,CASSSSGQGSEQYF,TGCGCCAGCAGCTCCTCCGGACAGGGAAGCGAGCAGTACTTC
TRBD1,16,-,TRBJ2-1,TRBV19,CASSIFTGVRNDEQFF,TGTGCCAGTAGTATTTTCACAGGGGTACGCAACGATGAGCAGTTCTTC
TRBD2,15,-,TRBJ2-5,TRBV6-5,CATRSTGLAGKSQYF,TGTGCCACCAGATCGACAGGACTAGCGGGGAAATCCCAGTACTTC
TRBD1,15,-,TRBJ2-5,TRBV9,CASSSAGTGVETQYF,TGTGCCAGCAGCTCAGCCGGGACAGGGGTAGAGACCCAGTACTTC
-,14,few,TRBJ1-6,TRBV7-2,CASSGGEWNSPLHF,TGTGCCAGCAGCGGGGGGGAATGGAATTCACCCCTCCACTTT
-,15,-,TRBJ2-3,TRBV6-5,CASSYFGRPTDTQYF,TGTGCCAGCAGTTACTTCGGCAGGCCTACAGATACGCAGTATTTT
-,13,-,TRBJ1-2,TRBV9,CASSRATVYGYTF,TGTGCCAGCAGCAGAGCTACGGTCTATGGCTACACCTTC
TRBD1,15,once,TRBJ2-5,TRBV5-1,CASSPWTGSGETQYF,TGCGCCAGCAGCCCATGGACAGGGTCTGGAGAGACCCAGTACTTC
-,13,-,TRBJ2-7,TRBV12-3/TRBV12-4,CASSLEARAEQYF,TGTGCCAGCAGTTTAGAAGCCAGGGCCGAGCAGTACTTC
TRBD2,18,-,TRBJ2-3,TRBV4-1,CASSQAPTSGGGTDTQYF,TGCGCCAGCAGCCAAGCCCCTACTAGCGGGGGAGGCACAGATACGCAGTATTTT